This TCR beta chain was profiled in a study of blood T cell repertoires in COVID-19. Study overall: In each case, the material was cDNA or gDNA derived from T cells, B-cell-depleted T cells, or PBMCs.

Germline V CDR1 and CDR2: MNHEY, SVGAGI. This CDR3 spans 13 amino acids. V shed 10 bases, J shed 4 bases, and the junction held 9 bases outside the gene matches. This table comes from immunoSEQ multiplex PCR, and its TCRdb copy is limited to in-frame clones, with some not included. The sample shows around 300,000 clones, more than 80% of them seen only once. Sequencing was carried out using peripheral blood. This TCR was sampled from a woman between 40 and 50 years old with acute or convalescent COVID-19. J is TRBJ1-2 and V is TRBV6-5, with 7 bases matching TRBD1. The CDR3: CATDDRDTYGYTF. The CDR3 nucleotides read TGTGCCACCGACGACAGGGATACCTATGGCTACACCTTC.